This paragraph reports one T cell receptor beta chain. Additional DNA sequences in this sample encode the identical CDR3. The entry originates in a study of shared clonotypes between healthy human individuals. Assay: immunoSEQ multiplex PCR; the TCRdb copy retains only in-frame clones and omits some. The sample holds 1.5 million to 2.5 million clones, around 96% seen once. It was CD45RO-negative cells, positively selected for CCR7, that made up naive CD8 cells, with terminally differentiated effector memory CD45RA+ cells excluded. Germline CDR1 reads MGHRA; CDR2 reads YSYEKL. The CDR3 sequence is 15 residues long. Trimming took 4 bases from V and 5 from J, leaving 14 bases between them.

The rearrangement joins TRBV4-1 to TRBJ2-2; D possibly corresponds to TRBD1 (7 bases). Sequenced input: naive CD8+ T cells sorted from blood. The sequence came from a man younger than 30 in good health. The chain's CDR3 is CASSPRQGGTGELFF. The CDR3 nucleotides are TGCGCCAGCAGCCCCCGGCAGGGGGGAACCGGGGAGCTGTTTTTT.